This entry lists 18 T cell receptor beta chains sequenced from one sample in a study of shared clonotypes between healthy human individuals. Produced via immunoSEQ multiplex PCR; TCRdb's table is partial and in-frame only. The sample lists some 1.5 million clones, roughly 96% seen once, with about 1% in the top ten. What was sequenced was naive CD4+ T cells sorted from blood. Subset in this sample: CD45RA+ positively selected. The receptors here all came from a man younger than 45 in good health.

The V and J genes are TRBV9 and TRBJ2-1; 7 bases align to TRBD1. Germline CDR1 is SGDLS and CDR2 is YYNGEE. This CDR3 has 16 amino acids. V lost 0 bases to trimming and J lost 3 bases; unmatched junction nucleotides: 6. The CDR3 loop reads CASSVGGRDSYNEQFF. The CDR3 DNA sequence: TGTGCCAGCAGCGTAGGCGGCCGGGACAGCTACAATGAGCAGTTCTTC.

CDR3 DNA: TGTGCCAGCAGCCAATCTAGGACGGGGAATGAAAAACTGTTTTTT. Translation gives CASSQSRTGNEKLFF. The chain joins TRBV16 to TRBJ1-4; no reliable D call. This CDR3 is built from 15 residues. V was cut by 0 bases and J by 5 bases, with 10 bases left in between. CDR1 is KGHSY, CDR2 FQNENV, per germline.

This chain connects TRBV7-2 to TRBJ2-1; D unclear. Looked up from germline, CDR1 is SGHTA and CDR2 is FQGNSA. The CDR3 extends over 13 amino acids. Trimming left V 0 bases short and J 8 bases short, with 8 bases between. In DNA, the CDR3 is TGTGCCAGCAGCTTAGCGCTCATGGATGAGCAGTTCTTC. Its translation is CASSLALMDEQFF.

The rearrangement links TRBV30 to TRBJ1-2, with D tentatively TRBD1 (5 bases). V was pared by 2 bases and J by 6 bases, with 13 bases between. This CDR3 has 13 residues. Germline V lookup: CDR1 GTSNPN, CDR2 SVGIG (reference sequence). CDR3 bases: TGTGCCTGGAGTAATCCGGGGGGGAATGGCTACACCTTC. This codes for CAWSNPGGNGYTF.

The CDR3 DNA is TGTGCCAGCAGGACACAGGGGACGAAGACCCAGTACTTC. Translation: CASRTQGTKTQYF. The rearrangement uses TRBV14 and TRBJ2-5; 7 nucleotides agree with TRBD1. J gave up 6 bases and V 6 bases, and 7 bases lay outside the gene matches. The germline V gene has CDR1 SGHDN and CDR2 FVKESK. The CDR3 runs 13 residues.

The chain carries TRBV5-1 and TRBJ2-1; 9 bases match TRBD2. Germline V gene lookup returns CDR1 SGHRS and CDR2 YFSETQ. The J segment lost 5 bases and the V segment lost 0 bases, leaving 3 bases of the junction unmatched. The CDR3 sequence is 15 residues long. CDR3 DNA sequence: TGCGCCAGCAGCTTGGTTAGCGGGAGCAACAATGAGCAGTTCTTC. Encoded protein: CASSLVSGSNNEQFF. Using reference TRBV5-1 and TRBJ2-1 for the parts outside the CDR3, the full variable domain is KAGVTQTPRYLIKTRGQQVTLSCSPISGHRSVSWYQQTPGQGLQFLFEYFSETQRNKGNFPGRFSGRQFSNSRSEMNVSTLELGDSALYLCASSLVSGSNNEQFFGPGTRLTVL.

The chain carries TRBV5-1 and TRBJ2-1, with 10 bases matching TRBD2. Trimming removed 0 bases from V and 4 bases from J; junction bases left unmatched: 4. Germline V CDR1 and CDR2: SGHRS, YFSETQ. The CDR3 spans 16 residues. The CDR3 spells CASSLVSAGGYNEQFF. As DNA, the CDR3 is TGCGCCAGCAGCTTGGTATCAGCGGGAGGGTACAATGAGCAGTTCTTC. Together with reference TRBV5-1 and TRBJ2-1, the CDR3 gives the full variable domain: KAGVTQTPRYLIKTRGQQVTLSCSPISGHRSVSWYQQTPGQGLQFLFEYFSETQRNKGNFPGRFSGRQFSNSRSEMNVSTLELGDSALYLCASSLVSAGGYNEQFFGPGTRLTVL.

The V and J genes are TRBV28 and TRBJ2-5; no reliable D call. Germline V CDR1 and CDR2: MDHEN, SYDVKM. Between the trimmed V and J ends, which lost 11 bases and 5 bases, there was a span of 18 bases. The CDR3 runs to 13 residues. The CDR3 DNA is TGTGCCGGTCGGGCATCGTCCTCGGAGACCCAGTACTTC. Translating gives CAGRASSSETQYF.

The rearrangement joins TRBV18 to TRBJ2-7; D ambiguous. Germline V gene data show CDR1 as KGHSH and CDR2 as LQKENI. The CDR3 has 17 residues. V gave up 0 bases and J gave up 9 bases, with 24 bases separating them. The chain's CDR3 is CASSPPGFGAGSTPQYF. DNA of the CDR3: TGTGCCAGCTCACCACCGGGGTTCGGAGCCGGGTCAACCCCGCAGTACTTC.

The chain couples TRBV5-1 to TRBJ2-7; no definite D call. V was shortened by 0 bases and J by 5 bases, with 9 bases between the two germline ends. Germline lookup yields CDR1 SGHRS and CDR2 YFSETQ. The CDR3 loop spans 13 amino acids. CDR3 coding DNA: TGCGCCAGCAGCTTGGGACCTCTAGACGAGCAGTACTTC. It yields the protein CASSLGPLDEQYF.

The CDR3 spells CASRRFRAEDEQYF. For the CDR3, the DNA is TGTGCCTCTCGAAGATTCCGGGCCGAGGACGAGCAGTACTTC. The genes are TRBV6-1 and TRBJ2-7; no clear D gene. This CDR3 is built from 14 residues. Germline CDR1 reads MNHNS; CDR2 reads SASEGT. V dropped 11 bases and J dropped 5 bases, with 22 bases sitting between them.

CDR3: CASTEWETQYF. The CDR3 region has the DNA TGTGCCAGCACGGAGTGGGAGACCCAGTACTTC. The chain recombines TRBV6-1 with TRBJ2-5; D ambiguous. Germline loops: CDR1 MNHNS, CDR2 SASEGT. There are 11 residues in the CDR3. Trimming shortened V by 7 bases and J by 5 bases, and 8 bases separated the two germline ends.

The rearrangement joins TRBV2 to TRBJ1-2, with TRBD1 as a possible D gene (5 bases). The CDR3 sequence is 13 residues long. CDR1 is SNHLY and CDR2 is FYNNEI in the germline V gene. V lost 8 bases and J lost 4, with 14 bases in between. The CDR3, as DNA: TGTGCCAGCTTACCTGGGGGGTTCTATGGCTACACCTTC. Residues: CASLPGGFYGYTF.

CDR3: CASRRNPNYGYTF. DNA for the CDR3: TGTGCCAGCAGGCGTAATCCCAACTATGGCTACACCTTC. The chain employs TRBV6-5 and TRBJ1-2; D not certain. V shed 6 bases and J shed 2 bases, with 10 bases lying between them. The CDR3 is 13 residues long. The germline V gene encodes CDR1 MNHEY and CDR2 SVGAGI.

This clone has only one observation. This chain connects TRBV18 to TRBJ2-5; D is unclear. V shed 0 bases and J shed 4 bases, with 9 bases lying between them. The length of the CDR3 is 14 residues. Germline V gene lookup returns CDR1 KGHSH and CDR2 LQKENI. CDR3 loop: CASSPPPEPETQYF. CDR3 sequence (DNA): TGTGCCAGCTCACCACCCCCGGAGCCAGAGACCCAGTACTTC.

The table lists this clone with a count of one. J is TRBJ2-1 and V is TRBV21-1; the table's TRBD2 call for D was not verified on the DNA. TRBV21-1 is reported as a pseudogene. The CDR3 contains 14 residues. The CDR3 spells CASSKEEEWSEQFF. The CDR3 DNA sequence: TGTGCCAGCAGCAAAGAGGAAGAGTGGAGTGAGCAGTTCTTC.

This clone was counted once. The chain joins TRBV5-5 to TRBJ2-1, with 13 bases identical to TRBD2. Per the germline V gene, CDR1 is SGHKS and CDR2 is YYEKEE (reference sequence). This CDR3 has 15 residues. V was pared by 4 bases and J by 4 bases, with 2 bases of the junction left unmatched. The CDR3 nucleotides are TGTGCCAGCAGCCAGGGACTAGCGGGGTACAATGAGCAGTTCTTC. This sequence encodes CASSQGLAGYNEQFF. Full variable domain (outside the CDR3, taken from reference TRBV5-5 and TRBJ2-1): DAGVTQSPTHLIKTRGQQVTLRCSPISGHKSVSWYQQVLGQGPQFIFQYYEKEERGRGNFPDRFSARQFPNYSSELNVNALLLGDSALYLCASSQGLAGYNEQFFGPGTRLTVL.

This chain joins TRBV27 and TRBJ1-1; D remains unclear. The CDR3 is 15 residues long. In germline, CDR1 is MNHEY, CDR2 SMNVEV (reference sequence). V shed 7 bases and J shed 4 bases, with 19 bases lying between them. CDR3 coding DNA: TGTGCCAGCACCCGGGATATCGGAGGAGGCACTGAAGCTTTCTTT. It yields the protein CASTRDIGGGTEAFF.